The rows below give T cell receptor beta chains drawn from one sample of a study of cytomegalovirus exposure and HLA in healthy donors. Only in-frame clones appear in the TCRdb table, and some are missing; sequencing was by immunoSEQ multiplex PCR. The listing contains around 100,000 clones. Material: PBMCs. The source is a man aged 35-49 years in good health and CMV-seropositive. Both conserved end residues are trimmed from each CDR3. Fields, in order: D gene, J gene, V gene, CDR3 protein. D genes are given only for firm matches.

>TRBD2|TRBJ2-1|TRBV19
ASSTELAEEQF
>.|TRBJ1-1|TRBV6-1
ASSERGTVNTEAF
>TRBD1|TRBJ2-7|TRBV9
ASSGSGTGDEQY
>.|TRBJ1-2|TRBV11-2
ASSLYTGLRYT
>.|TRBJ2-5|TRBV6-5
ASSQRRSETQY
>TRBD1|TRBJ2-1|TRBV5-6
ASSWAQSTGVGPYNEQF
>TRBD1|TRBJ2-3|TRBV5-4
ASSLGQAILSTDTQY
>TRBD2|TRBJ2-5|TRBV19
ASQPGGGGRGETQY
>.|TRBJ2-6|TRBV5-4
ASSSPSVTGANVLT
>.|TRBJ1-1|TRBV30
AWSAQLWNTEAF
>.|TRBJ2-7|TRBV28
ASGHFQGAYEQY
>.|TRBJ2-1|TRBV9
ASSARGDYENEQF
>.|TRBJ2-3|TRBV7-9
ASSLDWRYTDTQY
>TRBD2|TRBJ2-1|TRBV14
ASSQYTSGLGNEQF
>.|TRBJ1-1|TRBV27
ASSLSQGLNTEAF
>TRBD1|TRBJ2-2|TRBV7-6
ASSLPTGEGTGELF
>TRBD2|TRBJ2-1|TRBV15
ATSRDAGVGNEQF
>.|TRBJ1-2|TRBV7-3
ASSSQPGLSYGYT
>.|TRBJ2-2|TRBV15
ATSRAQGVGELF
>.|TRBJ1-5|TRBV15
ATSRDGQSNQPQH
>TRBD1|TRBJ2-1|TRBV6-1
ASSEGTGGYNEQF
>.|TRBJ2-1|TRBV28
ASSLGDRIFYNEQF
>TRBD2|TRBJ2-5|TRBV7-2
ASSGDLGGEQY
>.|TRBJ2-7|TRBV19
ASSPRSLAITSYEQY
>.|TRBJ1-4|TRBV19
ASSIPGQREKLF
>TRBD1|TRBJ2-7|TRBV28
ASSRTGDPYEQY
>.|TRBJ1-1|TRBV7-9
ASSLPRGTEAF
>.|TRBJ1-1|TRBV7-3
ASSALHNTEAF
>TRBD1|TRBJ2-7|TRBV28
ASSIGQGRWHEQY
>.|TRBJ1-1|TRBV7-9
ASSLAVLENTEAF
>.|TRBJ2-7|TRBV15
ATGRDSYEQY
>.|TRBJ2-1|TRBV28
ASSQIYNEQF
>.|TRBJ2-7|TRBV5-5
ASSPTPGHTYEQY
>TRBD2|TRBJ2-1|TRBV11-2
ASSFVPLAGGGSYNEQF
>.|TRBJ1-3|TRBV4-1
ASSPRGGRNTIY
>.|TRBJ1-1|TRBV6-1
ASSEEFPGAF
>.|TRBJ2-1|TRBV19
ASSLLAEYNEQF
>TRBD1|TRBJ1-1|TRBV2
ASRTGAEAF
>TRBD2|TRBJ2-7|TRBV5-1
ASSLVGLASYEQY
>.|TRBJ2-7|TRBV14
ASSSGTEQY
>TRBD2|TRBJ2-1|TRBV6-5
ASRPGLPNEQF
>.|TRBJ1-1|TRBV28
ASSPMGPWAEAF
>.|TRBJ2-1|TRBV9
ASSPPHNTIEQF
>.|TRBJ2-3|TRBV27
ASSFTLGGTDTQY